The present T cell receptor (beta chain) was sequenced within a study of T cell responses to AZD1222 COVID-19 vaccine (dated by TCRdb to about 2021). For the wider study: AZD1222 recipients given second doses at about 4 weeks or at about 12 weeks were pooled, since spike-specific TCR depth and breadth were not found to differ between the two schedules. A total of over 230 trial participants underwent TCR sequencing, of whom nearly 210 had received two doses of AZD1222 and around 25 had received two doses of the MenACWY control vaccine. Trial participants were enrolled into age subgroups of 18-55, 56-69 and 70-plus years, which contained about 150, 28 and 57 TCR-sequenced participants, respectively.

Worth noting for this clone: Its antigen has not been determined. Per-base quality was not reported, and no clone a single base away is much larger than it.

The CDR3 regions of human TCRbeta chains were subjected to immunosequencing. Processing in the source paper ran as follows. Repertoire TCRs were matched against a reference library of SARS-CoV-2-specific TCRs generated with the MIRA antigen-specificity platform. Breadth meant the fraction of unique TCRs that were SARS-CoV-2-associated, whereas depth meant the fraction of total T cells that were SARS-CoV-2-associated. Using the MIRA data, each spike-specific TCR was assigned both to the spike region to which the TCR was reactive and to a CD4 or CD8 class. Log10-transformed breadth and depth values were compared by one-way ANOVA with Sidak's multiple comparisons tests. In TCRdb, the immuneACCESS table is reduced to in-frame sequences with V and J assigned. These tables do not hold every clone; where another copy was compared, an unresolved V gene accounts for under half, and the others remain unexplained. V, J and clone size reflect that table, while D and trimming were determined from the DNA. Across this sample there are about 96,000 clones, with 75% to 90% seen only once. Approximately 30% of the sample comes from the top ten.

Read against the paper, the sample's time point label means: baseline before first vaccination. Vaccinee samples came from UK trials COV001 and COV002, including a single-blind randomized controlled phase 2/3 trial of AZD1222 (ChAdOx1 nCoV-19) in healthy adults. For TCRbeta chain sequencing, PBMC samples from trial participants were taken at day 0 and at day 28 after the second dose. Here is what the overall study found, with its caveats: After two AZD1222 doses, both the breadth and the depth of spike-specific TCRs were significantly higher than at day 0 and than in MenACWY recipients. Participants were mostly white British and included more females than males, and it was suggested by the authors that clonal diversity may have been underestimated. No day 14 peak-response samples were available, so repertoires were characterized only after the peak T cell response. Nearly half of unique spike-specific TCRs reportedly recognized epitopes outside regions mutated in the B.1.351 and B.1.1.7 variants. In the small 56-69-year group, the increase in depth fell short of significance, most likely because of low power. The whole spike protein was spanned by vaccine-associated CD4 TCRs, and dominant responses were seen in regions 160-218 and 743-854. Conclusions about previously exposed vaccinees are limited, since just five or six AZD1222 recipients were seropositive for SARS-CoV-2 at baseline.

The TCR was taken from an adult in good health. Here the sequenced sample was peripheral blood, taken on day 0 of AZD1222 vaccination.

The CDR3 region reads CASSLLAGAYNEQFF. The DNA sequence follows: TGTGCCAGCAGTCTCCTAGCGGGAGCGTACAATGAGCAGTTCTTC. The rearrangement combines TRBV28 with TRBJ2-1; 10 bases in the middle match TRBD2. The germline V gene gives CDR1 as MDHEN and CDR2 as SYDVKM. The germline V and J ends show losses of 5 bases and 4 bases respectively, and no gene match explains 5 bases of the junction. The CDR3, cysteine through phenylalanine, is 15 amino acids long. The entry retains the CDR3 DNA only, 45 bases that are in frame from base 1.